The 15 T cell receptor beta chains reported below all come from one sample, sequenced in a study of blood T cell repertoires in COVID-19. Profiled with immunoSEQ multiplex PCR; TCRdb holds only in-frame clones, not every one. The table has about 130,000 clones, approximately 89% seen once; the top ten hold about an eighth. The sample consisted of peripheral blood. These receptors originate from an older woman with COVID-19, enrolled during active disease.

The V and J genes are TRBV27 and TRBJ1-2, with D maybe TRBD1 (6 bases). Trimming stripped 3 bases from V and 5 bases from J, with 10 bases between. CDR3 length equals 13 residues. Germline CDR1 is MNHEY and CDR2 is SMNVEV (reference sequence). Here the CDR3 DNA reads TGTGCCAGCAGTTTGGGGACAAATTATGGCTACACCTTC. Protein sequence: CASSLGTNYGYTF.

V and J are TRBV7-2 and TRBJ1-5, with 7 nucleotides matching TRBD1. CDR1 SGHTA and CDR2 FQGNSA come from the germline V gene. V was clipped by 5 bases and J by 3 bases; unmatched bases: 7. This CDR3 region has 15 residues. Here the CDR3 DNA reads TGTGCCAGCAGCCTTAACAGGGGCCACAATCAGCCCCAGCATTTT. This encodes CASSLNRGHNQPQHF. Full variable domain (missing parts from reference TRBV7-2 and TRBJ1-5): GAGVSQSPSNKVTEKGKDVELRCDPISGHTALYWYRQSLGQGLEFLIYFQGNSAPDKSGLPSDRFSAERTGGSVSTLTIQRTQQEDSAVYLCASSLNRGHNQPQHFGDGTRLSIL.

The chain employs TRBV5-1 and TRBJ1-1; the match to TRBD1 covers 7 bases. Germline CDR1 SGHRS, CDR2 YFSETQ. CDR3 length: 17 amino acids. V shed 4 bases and J 2 bases; nucleotides not matched to a gene: 14. The CDR3 region has the DNA TGCGCCAGCAGCCGGGAACCTCCGGGACAGACAAACACTGAAGCTTTCTTT. It encodes CASSREPPGQTNTEAFF.

The chain recombines TRBV9 with TRBJ1-2, with D perhaps matching TRBD1 (6 bases). Trimming removed 0 bases from V and 8 bases from J, with 20 bases in between. Looked up from germline, CDR1 is SGDLS and CDR2 is YYNGEE. The CDR3 is 16 residues long. This CDR3 is CASSVATGRGSGGYTF. The CDR3 region has the DNA TGTGCCAGCAGCGTAGCTACTGGCAGGGGCTCAGGCGGCTACACCTTC. The complete variable domain, with remaining parts taken from reference TRBV9 and TRBJ1-2, reads DSGVTQTPKHLITATGQRVTLRCSPRSGDLSVYWYQQSLDQGLQFLIQYYNGEERAKGNILERFSAQQFPDLHSELNLSSLELGDSALYFCASSVATGRGSGGYTFGSGTRLTVV.

This chain joins TRBV15 and TRBJ1-4; D perhaps matches TRBD1 (6 bases). CDR3 length: 16 amino acids. CDR1 LNHNV and CDR2 YYDKDF come from the germline V gene (reference sequence). V dropped 3 bases and J dropped 8 bases, with 19 bases sitting between them. CDR3 nucleotide sequence: TGTGCCACCAGCAGCCCCAGGGGCGGGTGGGACGAAAAACTGTTTTTT. This sequence encodes CATSSPRGGWDEKLFF. Full variable domain (outside the CDR3, taken from reference TRBV15 and TRBJ1-4): DAMVIQNPRYQVTQFGKPVTLSCSQTLNHNVMYWYQQKSSQAPKLLFHYYDKDFNNEADTPDNFQSRRPNTSFCFLDIRSPGLGDTAMYLCATSSPRGGWDEKLFFGSGTQLSVL.

This chain connects TRBV2 to TRBJ2-3, with 14 bases identical to TRBD2. The ends lost 7 bases at V and 6 bases at J; junction bases unmatched: 12. CDR1 and CDR2 from the germline V gene are SNHLY and FYNNEI. CDR3 length: 17 amino acids. The CDR3 loop is CASTSGLAGGWGDTQYF. The CDR3 bases are TGTGCCAGCACGTCCGGACTAGCGGGGGGTTGGGGGGATACGCAGTATTTT.

The chain carries TRBV7-2 and TRBJ1-6; a weak D match, TRBD1 (5 bases). The CDR3 has 16 amino acids. Deletions cut 4 bases from V and 7 bases from J, with 17 bases between. Germline CDR1 reads SGHTA; CDR2 reads FQGNSA. The CDR3 nucleotides are TGTGCCAGCAGCTCAAAACTTGCGGGGGGAAATTCACCCCTCCACTTT. This translates into CASSSKLAGGNSPLHF. Variable domain in full (rest from reference TRBV7-2 and TRBJ1-6): GAGVSQSPSNKVTEKGKDVELRCDPISGHTALYWYRQSLGQGLEFLIYFQGNSAPDKSGLPSDRFSAERTGGSVSTLTIQRTQQEDSAVYLCASSSKLAGGNSPLHFGNGTRLTVT.

This chain uses TRBV12-3 or TRBV12-4 with TRBJ1-5; TRBD1 might be the D (5 bases). This CDR3 has 13 residues. The germline V and J ends were trimmed by 7 bases and 4 bases, with 11 bases remaining between them. The CDR3 sequence: CASTNRGNQPQHF. In DNA, the CDR3 is TGTGCCAGCACCAACCGGGGGAATCAGCCCCAGCATTTT.

The V gene is TRBV28, the J gene TRBJ1-5, with TRBD1 matching over 9 bases. This CDR3 is built from 15 residues. Germline lookup yields CDR1 MDHEN and CDR2 SYDVKM. With 4 bases clipped from V and 9 bases from J, the junction kept 10 bases outside the gene matches. CDR3 region: CASSSAGTGLGPQHF. CDR3 in DNA: TGTGCCAGCAGTTCCGCCGGGACAGGGTTGGGGCCCCAGCATTTT.

The rearrangement links TRBV10-3 to TRBJ2-5; 7 bases line up with TRBD1. V shed 6 bases and J 5 bases; nucleotides not matched to a gene: 9. The germline V gene encodes CDR1 ENHRY and CDR2 SYGVKD. There are 14 residues in the CDR3. The DNA of the CDR3 is TGTGCCATCAGACCACAGGGGAGCTGGGAGACCCAGTACTTC. Translating it yields CAIRPQGSWETQYF.

This chain joins TRBV19 and TRBJ1-6; 7 bases are a match to TRBD1. The V segment lost 3 bases and the J segment 8 bases; nucleotides outside the gene matches: 4. The CDR3 loop spans 14 amino acids. From germline, CDR1 is LNHDA and CDR2 SQIVND (reference sequence). The CDR3 DNA sequence: TGTGCCAGTAGTATTAGGGGGCCGGATTCACCCCTCCACTTT. Its protein is CASSIRGPDSPLHF.

The chain recombines TRBV10-3 with TRBJ1-4; tentatively, D is TRBD1 (5 bases). CDR1 and CDR2 (germline): ENHRY, SYGVKD. The CDR3 runs 13 residues. The V end lost 6 bases, the J end lost 4 bases, and 9 bases lay between the germline ends. CDR3 in DNA: TGTGCCATCAGGGGGACTGATAATGAAAAACTGTTTTTT. The encoded protein is CAIRGTDNEKLFF.

This clone appeared a few times. V gene TRBV7-2 combines with J gene TRBJ1-2; 10 bases are a match to TRBD1. This CDR3 spans 13 amino acids. V lost 7 bases, J lost 6 bases, and 5 bases stayed unmatched. Per the germline V gene, CDR1 is SGHTA and CDR2 is FQGNSA. This chain's CDR3 is CASITGTGDGYTF. The CDR3 bases are TGTGCCAGCATCACCGGGACAGGGGATGGCTACACCTTC.

This chain links TRBV9 with TRBJ1-2; D is ambiguous. The CDR3 has 15 amino acids. The V and J ends lost 0 bases and 8 bases respectively, with 17 bases between them. The germline V gene has CDR1 SGDLS and CDR2 YYNGEE. In nucleotides, the CDR3 is TGTGCCAGCAGCGTAGAACCCGGAGGCCTTTTGGGCTACACCTTC. The encoded protein is CASSVEPGGLLGYTF.

This chain links TRBV27 with TRBJ2-7, with TRBD2 identical over 11 bases. V shed 5 bases and J 3 bases; nucleotides not matched to a gene: 12. CDR3 length: 17 residues. Germline V gene data show CDR1 as MNHEY and CDR2 as SMNVEV (reference sequence). CDR3 sequence reads: CASSPYLSSGGSYEQYF. CDR3 DNA sequence: TGTGCCAGCAGTCCCTACCTGTCTAGCGGGGGGAGCTACGAGCAGTACTTC.